The 15 T cell receptor beta chains given below trace back to one sample, sequenced in a study of T cells after yellow fever vaccination. From the 5' RACE reads, TCRdb called clonotypes with MiXCR, one entry per CDR3 protein. This table has just under 85,000 distinct CDR3 sequences, about an eighth appearing once. The sequencing used CD8+ T cells not binding an NS4B(214-222) dextramer, sorted from PBMCs, collected roughly 20 days after the first yellow fever vaccination. The receptor set was obtained from a man between 18 and 29 years old who received the YFV17D yellow fever vaccine.

This clonotype was recorded a few times. This chain joins TRBV29-1 and TRBJ2-1; no reliable D call. This CDR3 spans 13 amino acids. Between the trimmed V and J ends, which lost 1 base and 5 bases, there was a span of 9 bases. CDR1 is SQVTM, CDR2 ANQGSEA, per germline. The DNA of the CDR3 is TGCAGCGTTGAAGGTCACGGAAACAATGAGCAGTTCTTC. Translating gives CSVEGHGNNEQFF.

J is TRBJ2-7 and V is TRBV5-4, with a tentative D call TRBD2 (5 bases). V lost 1 base to trimming and J lost 7 bases, with 18 bases between them. The germline V gene has CDR1 SGHNT and CDR2 YYREEE (reference sequence). This CDR3 is built from 15 residues. The CDR3 DNA follows: TGTGCCAGCAGCTTGAGTGGCGGACTGATGGGTGAGCAGTACTTC. Encoded protein: CASSLSGGLMGEQYF.

The genes are TRBV27 and TRBJ2-5, with 7 nucleotides matching TRBD1. This CDR3 comprises 14 residues. V trimming: 4 bases; J trimming: 4 bases; junction bases outside the gene matches: 6. Germline V gives CDR1 MNHEY, CDR2 SMNVEV (reference sequence). CDR3 protein: CASSSTGFSETQYF. The DNA of the CDR3 is TGTGCCAGCAGTTCGACAGGGTTTTCAGAGACCCAGTACTTC.

This chain links TRBV4-3 with TRBJ2-7; a possible D gene is TRBD2 (5 bases). This CDR3 is built from 14 residues. Germline V gives CDR1 LGHNA, CDR2 YSLEER. V dropped 1 base and J dropped 7 bases, with 14 bases sitting between them. The CDR3 region has the DNA TGCGCCAGCAGCCAAGTCCGGGGTCGGGGAGAGCAGTACTTC. It is translated as CASSQVRGRGEQYF.

The V and J genes are TRBV27 and TRBJ2-6; D tentatively reads TRBD1 or TRBD2 (5 bases each). CDR1 and CDR2 from the germline V gene are MNHEY and SMNVEV (reference sequence). The CDR3 is 15 amino acids. V was shortened by 8 bases and J by 9 bases, with 20 bases between the two germline ends. CDR3 sequence reads: CASSHGGTPLNVLTF. CDR3 nucleotides: TGTGCCAGCTCCCATGGGGGAACTCCCCTCAACGTCCTGACTTTC.

CDR3 DNA: TGCGCCAGCAGCCAAGCTAGGGAGGAGACCCAGTACTTC. This translates into CASSQAREETQYF. The chain combines TRBV4-1 with TRBJ2-5; D might be TRBD2 (5 bases). V gave up 1 base and J gave up 5 bases, with 8 bases separating them. The CDR3 has 13 amino acids. The germline V gene encodes CDR1 MGHRA and CDR2 YSYEKL.

The V gene is TRBV29-1, the J gene TRBJ2-1, with no clear D. There are 10 residues in the CDR3. Trimming shortened V by 4 bases and J by 6 bases, and 4 bases separated the two germline ends. Germline CDR1 reads SQVTM; CDR2 reads ANQGSEA. CDR3 sequence reads: CSVVGNEQFF. The CDR3, as DNA: TGCAGCGTTGTTGGCAATGAGCAGTTCTTC.

This clonotype was picked up a small number of times. The chain couples TRBV15 to TRBJ1-1; a possible D gene is TRBD1 (6 bases). The CDR3 is made up of 12 amino acids. Germline values: CDR1 LNHNV, CDR2 YYDKDF (reference sequence). V was shortened by 5 bases and J by 7 bases, with 11 bases between the two germline ends. CDR3 in amino acids: CATSVTGFEAFF. DNA for the CDR3: TGTGCCACCAGCGTCACAGGGTTTGAAGCTTTCTTT.

In its sample, this clonotype was seen a few times. This sequence joins TRBV6-2 or TRBV6-3 and TRBJ1-5, with a weak D call TRBD1 (5 bases). Trimming stripped 5 bases from V and 0 bases from J, with 8 bases between. CDR1 and CDR2 (germline): MNHEY, SVGEGT. The CDR3 is 14 amino acids. The CDR3 here is CASSVRASNQPQHF. In DNA, the CDR3 is TGTGCCAGCAGTGTCAGGGCTAGCAATCAGCCCCAGCATTTT.

This sequence joins TRBV24-1 and TRBJ2-2, with D perhaps matching TRBD2 (6 bases). The V end was cut by 5 bases, the J end by 6 bases, with 15 bases between. CDR1 is KGHDR, CDR2 SFDVKD, per germline. CDR3 length: 15 amino acids. The CDR3 sequence is CATSASPGGAGELFF. CDR3 DNA: TGTGCCACCAGTGCATCACCAGGCGGGGCCGGGGAGCTGTTTTTT.

The sample holds many counts of this clonotype. The chain carries TRBV20-1 and TRBJ2-3, with TRBD2 identical over 9 bases. CDR3 size: 18 residues. In germline, CDR1 is DFQATT, CDR2 SNEGSKA (reference sequence). V shed 0 bases and J 0 bases; nucleotides not matched to a gene: 10. The CDR3 DNA sequence: TGCAGTGCTAGAGAAATTACCAGCGGGGGGCTGAGCACAGATACGCAGTATTTT. This translates into CSAREITSGGLSTDTQYF.

Remarks on this clonotype: A read error may produce the germline difference seen at one junction end. The chain carries TRBV7-7 and TRBJ2-2; the match to TRBD1 covers 9 bases. CDR1 is SSHAT and CDR2 is FNYEAQ in the germline V gene (reference sequence). The CDR3 runs to 18 residues. The chain's CDR3 is CASNFDLTGGSHTGELFF. The DNA of the CDR3 is TGTGCTAGCAACTTCGACCTCACAGGGGGCTCGCACACCGGGGAGCTGTTTTTT.

This clonotype showed up just a few times. The chain has TRBV7-3 and TRBJ2-1, with 7 bases matching TRBD2. J lost 3 bases, V lost 2 bases, and 7 bases had no gene match. There are 16 residues in the CDR3. The germline V gene has CDR1 SGHTA and CDR2 FQGTGA. The CDR3 is CASSLAVLADYNEQFF. Here the CDR3 DNA reads TGTGCCAGCAGCTTAGCGGTGCTAGCGGACTACAATGAGCAGTTCTTC.

The chain is built from TRBV7-6 and TRBJ2-2; D gene uncertain. Germline V gene sequence: CDR1 SGHVS, CDR2 FNYEAQ. This CDR3 comprises 13 residues. The ends were cut back, 4 bases at V and 5 bases at J, with 8 bases in the middle. Written as DNA, the CDR3 is TGTGCCAGCAGCTCCGATAAGACCGGGGAGCTGTTTTTT. The encoded protein is CASSSDKTGELFF.

The chain couples TRBV4-1 to TRBJ2-5, with D tentatively TRBD1 or TRBD2 (6 bases each). V lost 0 bases, J lost 2 bases, and 10 bases lay in between. Germline V gene lookup returns CDR1 MGHRA and CDR2 YSYEKL. This CDR3 spans 15 amino acids. The CDR3 nucleotides are TGCGCCAGCAGCCAAGATAGGGGGGTTCAAGAGACCCAGTACTTC. Its translation is CASSQDRGVQETQYF.